These 29 T cell receptor delta chains originate from one sample sequenced in a study of Vδ1+ human thymocytes. Sequences come from RNA converted to cDNA by reverse transcription. Multiplex PCR used pooled V-gene forward primers and a constant-region reverse primer to amplify CDR3s. TCRdb made new clone calls on the multiplex PCR reads using CATT. The profile shows fewer than 90,000 delta-chain clones, about 35% of them singletons. Points from the study as a whole: In the thymus, TRG and TRD repertoires looked highly polyclonal with Gaussian CDR3 lengths.

Their antigens are not known. What was sequenced was Vdelta1+ gamma-delta thymocytes from the thymus. Subset denoted: FACS-sorted CD3+ TCRalphabeta- TCRVdelta1+ TCRVdelta2- thymocytes. The receptors originated from a boy in the first two years of life who had congenital heart surgery.

The chain uses TRDV1 and TRDJ1; D gene uncertain. The CDR3 runs 20 residues. V was pared by 2 bases and J by 0 bases, with 25 bases between. Germline V gives CDR1 TSWWSYY, CDR2 QGS. Written as DNA, the CDR3 is TGTGCTCTTGGGGAATCGTCGCTAGGTCCCCCGCGACGGTACACCGATAAACTCATCTTT. It encodes CALGESSLGPPRRYTDKLIF.

The gene calls are TRDV1 and TRDJ1; 7 bases agree with TRDD3. Germline-derived CDR1 and CDR2 are TSWWSYY and QGS. The V gene end was trimmed by 1 base and the J gene end by 3 bases; junction bases not matched to a gene: 23. The CDR3 length is 21 residues. CDR3 nucleotides: TGTGCTCTTGGGGAACACCCAGCCCTTCTTCCCCGTCTGGGGGCCTCCGATAAACTCATCTTT. Protein: CALGEHPALLPRLGASDKLIF.

This clone was detected only a few times. The chain carries TRDV1 and TRDJ1; TRDD3 aligns across 13 bases. Trimming at V came to 2 bases and at J to 3 bases, leaving 9 bases not matched to a gene. Germline V gives CDR1 TSWWSYY, CDR2 QGS. CDR3 length: 18 amino acids. The CDR3 loop reads CALGEGHYWGIRADKLIF. CDR3 bases: TGTGCTCTTGGGGAAGGACACTACTGGGGGATACGGGCCGATAAACTCATCTTT.

The gene calls are TRDV1 and TRDJ1, with 9 bases identical to TRDD3. The CDR3 runs 23 residues. V gave up 1 base and J gave up 0 bases; unmatched junction bases: 24. Germline CDR1 TSWWSYY, CDR2 QGS. CDR3 in DNA: TGTGCTCTTGGGGAACCCCCCCTACGACAATACTGGGGGACCCTTTTGTACACCGATAAACTCATCTTT. It is translated as CALGEPPLRQYWGTLLYTDKLIF.

V gene TRDV1 combines with J gene TRDJ1, with 10 bases fitting TRDD3. This CDR3 is 21 amino acids long. CDR1 is TSWWSYY and CDR2 is QGS in the germline V gene. V lost 9 bases to trimming and J lost 2 bases; unmatched junction nucleotides: 27. CDR3 nucleotide sequence: TGTGCTCTCCACCACTACGTCCTACGAGATGACCTACTGGGGGATACCGATAAACTCATCTTT. Translating it yields CALHHYVLRDDLLGDTDKLIF.

This clone was seen a handful of times. The rearrangement links TRDV1 to TRDJ1; 11 positions agree with TRDD3. J gave up 1 base and V 1 base, and 26 bases lay outside the gene matches. This CDR3 is 24 amino acids long. Germline V CDR1 and CDR2: TSWWSYY, QGS. The CDR3 nucleotides are TGTGCTCTTGGGGAACATATACCTCATCTTCGTTACTGGGGGATAGGCCGATCCACCGATAAACTCATCTTT. It encodes CALGEHIPHLRYWGIGRSTDKLIF.

This clone was seen a single time. This sample also contains other DNA sequences that code for the same CDR3. The J gene is TRDJ1, the V gene TRDV1; 13 positions match TRDD3. The J segment lost 0 bases and the V segment lost 0 bases, leaving 10 bases of the junction unmatched. Germline V gene data show CDR1 as TSWWSYY and CDR2 as QGS. The CDR3 extends over 20 amino acids. CDR3: CALGELCSLLGDTHTDKLIF. CDR3 bases: TGTGCTCTTGGGGAACTATGTAGCCTACTGGGGGATACGCACACCGATAAACTCATCTTT.

The chain couples TRDV1 to TRDJ1, with 7 bases fitting TRDD3. Germline V gene sequence: CDR1 TSWWSYY, CDR2 QGS. V lost 6 bases to trimming and J lost 8 bases; unmatched junction nucleotides: 30. The length of the CDR3 is 20 residues. The CDR3 nucleotides read TGTGCTCTTGGCCTTTTCCAATTCCCCTTATCACTGGGGAGATGGGGGAAACTCATCTTT. Its protein is CALGLFQFPLSLGRWGKLIF.

This clone appeared a few times. V gene TRDV1 combines with J gene TRDJ1; D perhaps matches TRDD2 (7 bases). Germline-derived CDR1 and CDR2 are TSWWSYY and QGS. This CDR3 comprises 22 residues. Trimming pared 1 base from V and 2 bases from J, leaving 32 bases between. The CDR3 nucleotides read TGTGCTCTTGGGGAACCCGGCCCCTTCCTCTCGATCGATACGAGAGTGACCGATAAACTCATCTTT. Encoded protein: CALGEPGPFLSIDTRVTDKLIF.

The V and J genes are TRDV1 and TRDJ1, with 10 bases aligning to TRDD3. The V gene end was trimmed by 5 bases and the J gene end by 5 bases; junction bases not matched to a gene: 20. The CDR3 extends over 19 amino acids. Germline assignment: CDR1 TSWWSYY and CDR2 QGS. In nucleotides, the CDR3 is TGTGCTCTTGGGAATCTTCCACCAACCTACTGGGGGATTCGGGATAAACTCATCTTT. Translated: CALGNLPPTYWGIRDKLIF.

The chain uses TRDV1 and TRDJ1, with 8 bases aligning to TRDD3. Germline-derived CDR1 and CDR2 are TSWWSYY and QGS. J gave up 4 bases and V 4 bases, and 17 bases lay outside the gene matches. This CDR3 region has 18 residues. The CDR3: CALGVLDRFTGGNDKLIF. CDR3 DNA: TGTGCTCTTGGGGTCTTGGACCGTTTTACTGGGGGCAACGATAAACTCATCTTT.

The table lists this clone with a few counts. This chain links TRDV1 with TRDJ1; 7 bases are a match to TRDD3. V shed 0 bases, J shed 3 bases, and the junction held 28 bases outside the gene matches. Germline V CDR1 and CDR2: TSWWSYY, QGS. CDR3 length equals 23 residues. The CDR3 DNA sequence: TGTGCTCTTGGGGAACTCCCCGGTGGGTTATTGGGGGAGATCGTGGGACCCCCCGATAAACTCATCTTT. This sequence encodes CALGELPGGLLGEIVGPPDKLIF.

V gene TRDV1 combines with J gene TRDJ1; weak D call: TRDD3 (6 bases). This CDR3 is built from 19 residues. Trimming cost V 1 base and J 3 bases, with 24 bases left between them. CDR1 and CDR2 from the germline V gene are TSWWSYY and QGS. CDR3 protein: CALGEHCLGRPWGADKLIF. Here the CDR3 DNA reads TGTGCTCTTGGGGAACATTGCCTTGGACGGCCTTGGGGGGCCGATAAACTCATCTTT.

Comment on this clone: Its ends do not fully match the called genes, so a read error is possible. The same CDR3 also results from other DNA sequences found in this sample. The V gene is TRDV1, the J gene TRDJ1, with D unresolved. The CDR3 loop spans 11 amino acids. Germline-derived CDR1 and CDR2 are TSWWSYY and QGS. CDR3 sequence reads: CALGTVDKLIF. CDR3 sequence (DNA): TGTGCTCTTGGGACCGTCGATAAGCTCATCTTT.

The rearrangement uses TRDV1 and TRDJ1, with 11 bases matching TRDD3. The CDR3 has 22 residues. Germline-derived CDR1 and CDR2 are TSWWSYY and QGS. The trim removed 3 bases at V and 5 bases at J, leaving 26 bases unmatched. The CDR3 is CALGDHIPPKPGGYPGVDKLIF. The CDR3, as DNA: TGTGCTCTTGGGGACCACATTCCTCCGAAACCTGGGGGATACCCGGGGGTGGATAAACTCATCTTT.

The chain uses TRDV1 and TRDJ1, with 10 nucleotides matching TRDD3. The CDR3 covers 19 residues. From germline, CDR1 is TSWWSYY and CDR2 QGS. Trimming took 1 base from V and 0 from J; bases not matched to a gene: 11. The CDR3 nucleotides read TGTGCTCTTGGGGAACGGGGGGATACGCAGCCGTGGTACACCGATAAACTCATCTTT. Its protein product is CALGERGDTQPWYTDKLIF.

The gene calls are TRDV1 and TRDJ1, with 11 bases identical to TRDD3. With V trimmed by 2 bases and J by 4 bases, 6 bases remained unmatched. This CDR3 region has 16 residues. Germline-derived CDR1 and CDR2 are TSWWSYY and QGS. The CDR3 sequence is CALGEIILGDNDKLIF. The DNA for the CDR3 is TGTGCTCTTGGGGAAATCATACTGGGGGATAACGATAAACTCATCTTT.

The chain links TRDV1 to TRDJ1; 10 bases agree with TRDD3. This CDR3 spans 19 amino acids. V shed 1 base and J 2 bases; nucleotides not matched to a gene: 13. Germline CDR1 is TSWWSYY and CDR2 is QGS. CDR3 DNA sequence: TGTGCTCTTGGGGAACCCGTTCTAAGGCTGGGGGATATTACCGATAAACTCATCTTT. It translates to CALGEPVLRLGDITDKLIF.

The chain combines TRDV2 with TRDJ1; 8 nucleotides match TRDD3. From germline, CDR1 is GEAIGNYY and CDR2 EKD. The CDR3 extends over 18 amino acids. The V gene end was trimmed by 3 bases and the J gene end by 0 bases; junction bases not matched to a gene: 14. The CDR3 is CACDPYWGYPYYTDKLIF. Written as DNA, the CDR3 is TGTGCCTGTGACCCGTACTGGGGATACCCCTATTACACCGATAAACTCATCTTT.

V usage is TRDV1 and J usage is TRDJ1; no definite D call. The CDR3 covers 14 residues. V dropped 4 bases and J dropped 5 bases, with 14 bases sitting between them. The germline gives CDR1 TSWWSYY, CDR2 QGS. DNA of the CDR3: TGTGCTCTTGGGGGAACGGGTCCAAGTGATAAACTCATCTTT. This translates into CALGGTGPSDKLIF.

This clone was detected a few times. The chain combines TRDV1 with TRDJ1, with TRDD3 matching over 10 bases. From germline, CDR1 is TSWWSYY and CDR2 QGS. With V trimmed by 4 bases and J by 0 bases, 20 bases remained unmatched. The CDR3 runs 21 residues. The CDR3, as DNA: TGTGCTCTTGGGGGGATTCAAGTACTGGGGGATCAACGGATGTACACCGATAAACTCATCTTT. This encodes CALGGIQVLGDQRMYTDKLIF.

V gene TRDV1 combines with J gene TRDJ1; 9 bases map to TRDD2. V lost 4 bases, J lost 0 bases, and 18 bases stayed unmatched. The CDR3 is 20 residues long. Looked up from germline, CDR1 is TSWWSYY and CDR2 is QGS. This CDR3 is CALGAAFLRGIIVYTDKLIF. The CDR3 region has the DNA TGTGCTCTTGGGGCCGCCTTCCTACGAGGTATTATAGTGTACACCGATAAACTCATCTTT.

The chain combines TRDV1 with TRDJ1, with a tentative D call TRDD3 (5 bases). The germline V gene encodes CDR1 TSWWSYY and CDR2 QGS. V gave up 4 bases and J gave up 4 bases, with 13 bases separating them. The CDR3 extends over 14 amino acids. As DNA, the CDR3 is TGTGCTCTTGGGGTTTCTTATGGGGACGATAAACTCATCTTT. Translating it yields CALGVSYGDDKLIF.

Only a few counts were recorded for this clone. The gene calls are TRDV1 and TRDJ1; 13 bases agree with TRDD3. CDR1 and CDR2 from the germline V gene are TSWWSYY and QGS. V gave up 2 bases and J gave up 4 bases; unmatched junction bases: 13. CDR3 size: 19 residues. The CDR3 loop reads CALGEGVLGDTVFSDKLIF. CDR3 bases: TGTGCTCTTGGGGAAGGGGTACTGGGGGATACGGTTTTTAGCGATAAACTCATCTTT.

This clone has more than one count but fewer than ten. V usage is TRDV1 and J usage is TRDJ1, with 12 bases aligning to TRDD3. Germline V lookup: CDR1 TSWWSYY, CDR2 QGS. With 8 bases clipped from V and 2 bases from J, the junction kept 21 bases outside the gene matches. The CDR3 consists of 20 residues. The CDR3 DNA reads as TGTGCTCTTTGCCCGGCGGGCCTAATAACTGGGGGATACTGGACCGATAAACTCATCTTT. This encodes CALCPAGLITGGYWTDKLIF.

This clone was detected only a few times. The chain combines TRDV1 with TRDJ1; 11 nucleotides line up with TRDD3. After removal of 3 bases from V and 0 bases from J, the junction contained 27 bases not matched to a gene. The CDR3 has 24 residues. Germline V gene sequence: CDR1 TSWWSYY, CDR2 QGS. CDR3 DNA sequence: TGTGCTCTTGGGGATAAGCATGCCTTGCCTGGGGGATACATGAGAGGGTGGCACACCGATAAACTCATCTTT. Translation gives CALGDKHALPGGYMRGWHTDKLIF.

V is TRDV1 and J is TRDJ1; D gene unclear. The length of the CDR3 is 18 residues. Germline values: CDR1 TSWWSYY, CDR2 QGS. Trimming took off 0 bases at V and 3 bases at J, with 20 bases between the two ends. CDR3 sequence reads: CALGELCPELYYADKLIF. CDR3 coding DNA: TGTGCTCTTGGGGAACTTTGCCCGGAACTCTACTACGCCGATAAACTCATCTTT.

The chain uses TRDV1 and TRDJ1; TRDD3 agrees at 8 bases. CDR3 size: 19 residues. Unmatched junction bases numbered 17, after V lost 5 bases and J lost 0 bases. The germline V gene encodes CDR1 TSWWSYY and CDR2 QGS. In DNA form, the CDR3 reads TGTGCTCTTGGGTTCCCCCGGGATAGTCTGGGGGACCACACCGATAAACTCATCTTT. Translating it yields CALGFPRDSLGDHTDKLIF.

The rearrangement links TRDV1 to TRDJ1, with a possible D match to TRDD3 (5 bases). Trimming took 1 base from V and 0 from J, leaving 30 bases between them. This CDR3 is 22 amino acids long. Germline CDR1 and CDR2: TSWWSYY and QGS. The CDR3 reads CALGEQPFRSRGVQKYTDKLIF. For the CDR3, the DNA is TGTGCTCTTGGGGAACAGCCTTTCCGGTCCCGGGGGGTCCAGAAGTACACCGATAAACTCATCTTT.